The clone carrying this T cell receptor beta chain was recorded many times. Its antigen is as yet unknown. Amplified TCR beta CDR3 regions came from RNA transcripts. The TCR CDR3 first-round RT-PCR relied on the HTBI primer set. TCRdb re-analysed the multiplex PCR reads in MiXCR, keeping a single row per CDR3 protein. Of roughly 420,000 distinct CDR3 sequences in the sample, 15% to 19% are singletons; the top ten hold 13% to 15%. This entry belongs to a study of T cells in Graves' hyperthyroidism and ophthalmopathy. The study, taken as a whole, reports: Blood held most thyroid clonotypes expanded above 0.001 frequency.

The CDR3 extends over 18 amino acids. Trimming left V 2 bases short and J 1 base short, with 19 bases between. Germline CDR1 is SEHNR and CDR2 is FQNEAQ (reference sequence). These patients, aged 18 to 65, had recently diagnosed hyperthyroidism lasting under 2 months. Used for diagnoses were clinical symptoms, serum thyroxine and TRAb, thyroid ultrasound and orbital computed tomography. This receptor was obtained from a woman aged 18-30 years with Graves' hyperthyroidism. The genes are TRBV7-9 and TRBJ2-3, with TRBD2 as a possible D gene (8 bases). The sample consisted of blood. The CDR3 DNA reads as TGTGCCAGCAGCTTAAGGGGGCTGACTAGCGTACGCACAGATACGCAGTATTTT. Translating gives CASSLRGLTSVRTDTQYF.